This T cell receptor (beta chain) was retrieved from a study of T cell responses to AZD1222 COVID-19 vaccine. The study's findings and limits: In a largely white British group with more females than males, clonal diversity was possibly underestimated.

CDR3 size: 14 residues. The V end lost 6 bases, the J end lost 3 bases, and 12 bases lay between the germline ends. The V gene's germline CDR1 is MNHEY and CDR2 SVGEGT. Sequenced by immunoSEQ multiplex PCR; TCRdb stores in-frame clones only, minus some. The sample has 110,000 to 150,000 clones, 70% to 90% seen once. Note on this clone: What it binds is not known.

This clonotype originated in an adult in good health. The genes are TRBV6-2 or TRBV6-3 and TRBJ1-5; D gene uncertain. Source: peripheral blood, taken on day 0 of AZD1222 vaccination. The CDR3 loop is CASSQTLTNQPQHF. The CDR3 DNA is TGTGCCAGCAGCCAAACGTTGACCAATCAGCCCCAGCATTTT.